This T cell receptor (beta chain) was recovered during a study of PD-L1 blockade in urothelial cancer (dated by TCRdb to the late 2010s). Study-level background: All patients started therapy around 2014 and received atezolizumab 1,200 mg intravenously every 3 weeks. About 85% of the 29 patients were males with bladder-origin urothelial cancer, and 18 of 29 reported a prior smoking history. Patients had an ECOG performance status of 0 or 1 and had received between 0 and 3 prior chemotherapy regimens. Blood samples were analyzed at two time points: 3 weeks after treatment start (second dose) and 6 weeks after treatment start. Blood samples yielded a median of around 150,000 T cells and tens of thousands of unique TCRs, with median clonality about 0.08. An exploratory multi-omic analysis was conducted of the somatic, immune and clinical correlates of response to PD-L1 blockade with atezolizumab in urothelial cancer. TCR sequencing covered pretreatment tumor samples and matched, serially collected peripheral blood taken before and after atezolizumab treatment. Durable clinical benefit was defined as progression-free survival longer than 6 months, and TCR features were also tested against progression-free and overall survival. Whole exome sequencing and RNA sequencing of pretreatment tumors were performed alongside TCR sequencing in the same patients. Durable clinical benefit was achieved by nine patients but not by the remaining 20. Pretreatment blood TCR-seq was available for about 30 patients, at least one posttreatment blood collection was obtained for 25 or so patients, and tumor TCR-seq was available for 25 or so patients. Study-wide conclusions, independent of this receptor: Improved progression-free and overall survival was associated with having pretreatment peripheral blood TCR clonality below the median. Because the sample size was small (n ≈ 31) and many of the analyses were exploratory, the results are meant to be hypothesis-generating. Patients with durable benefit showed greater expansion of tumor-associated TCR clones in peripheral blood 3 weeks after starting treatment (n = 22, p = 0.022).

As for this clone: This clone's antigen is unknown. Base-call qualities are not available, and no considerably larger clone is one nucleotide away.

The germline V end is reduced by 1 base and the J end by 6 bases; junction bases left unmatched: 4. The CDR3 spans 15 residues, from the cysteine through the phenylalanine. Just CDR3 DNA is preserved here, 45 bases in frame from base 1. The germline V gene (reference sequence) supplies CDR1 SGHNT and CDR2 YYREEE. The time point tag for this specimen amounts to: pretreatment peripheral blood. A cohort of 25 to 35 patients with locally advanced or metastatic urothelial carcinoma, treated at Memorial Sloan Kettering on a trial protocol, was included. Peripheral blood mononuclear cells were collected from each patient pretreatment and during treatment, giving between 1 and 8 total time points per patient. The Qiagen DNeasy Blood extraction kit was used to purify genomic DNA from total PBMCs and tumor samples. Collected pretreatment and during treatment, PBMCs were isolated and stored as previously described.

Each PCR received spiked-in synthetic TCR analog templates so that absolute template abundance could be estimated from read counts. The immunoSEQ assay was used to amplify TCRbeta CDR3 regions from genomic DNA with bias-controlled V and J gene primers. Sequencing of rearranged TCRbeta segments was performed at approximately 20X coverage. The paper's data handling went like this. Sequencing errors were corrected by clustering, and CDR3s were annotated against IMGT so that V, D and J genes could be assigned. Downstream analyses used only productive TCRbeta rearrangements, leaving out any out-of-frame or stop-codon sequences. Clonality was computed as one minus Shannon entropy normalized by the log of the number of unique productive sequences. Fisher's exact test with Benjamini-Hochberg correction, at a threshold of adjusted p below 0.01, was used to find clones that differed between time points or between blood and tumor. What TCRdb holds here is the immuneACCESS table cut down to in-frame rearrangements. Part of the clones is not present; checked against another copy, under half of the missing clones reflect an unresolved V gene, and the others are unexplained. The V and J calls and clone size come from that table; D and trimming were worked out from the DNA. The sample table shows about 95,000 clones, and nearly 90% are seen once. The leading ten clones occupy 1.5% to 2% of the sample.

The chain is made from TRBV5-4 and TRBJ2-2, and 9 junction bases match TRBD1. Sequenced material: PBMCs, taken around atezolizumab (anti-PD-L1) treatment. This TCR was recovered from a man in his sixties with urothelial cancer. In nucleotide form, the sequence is TGTGCCAGCAGCTTGTGGGACAGGGCGGCCGGGGAGCTGTTTTTT. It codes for CASSLWDRAAGELFF.